Many counts were recorded for the clone carrying this T cell receptor beta chain. The target antigen is unknown. The sample originates from a study of regulatory T cells in long-lasting Graves disease. Whole-study results and caveats: Persistent Graves' disease cases displayed lower TCR diversity than newly diagnosed ones. Patients with persistent disease showed a bias toward TRBV28, TRBJ1-2 and TRBJ2-5.

With iRepertoire HTBI primers and Arm-PCR of CDR3 regions, TCR beta libraries were built. TCRdb processed the multiplex PCR reads anew with MiXCR; each CDR3 protein has one entry. Among 500,000 or so distinct CDR3 sequences listed, less than 15% were seen once. Time point in this sample: newly diagnosed GD, antithyroid drugs for less than 3 months. Extracted RNA from PBMCs served as the source of the TCR library. The patients included were those that came from an endocrinology department in Xi'an, China. The CDR3 contains 16 residues. V lost 6 bases to trimming and J lost 3 bases, with 18 bases between them. The germline V gene has CDR1 MDHEN and CDR2 SYDVKM. Separately, the same data were catalogued under a study of T cells in Graves' hyperthyroidism and ophthalmopathy. That source notes: The HTBI primer set drove a first-round RT-PCR of the TCR CDR3.

The sequencing used peripheral blood mononuclear cells (PBMCs), collected at new diagnosis, from a patient treated with antithyroid drugs. The chain is built from TRBV28 and TRBJ1-5; D is possibly TRBD1 (5 bases). This TCR derives from a woman between 50 and 59 years old with Graves disease. CDR3 in amino acids: CASRARSKGPNQPQHF. Here the CDR3 DNA reads TGTGCCAGCAGAGCTCGTAGTAAGGGGCCCAATCAGCCCCAGCATTTT.